This T cell receptor (beta chain) was captured by sequencing in a study of blood T cell repertoires in COVID-19 (dated by TCRdb to about 2020). Background for the entire study: The collaborator samples originated in the United States, Italy and Spain and spanned the acute and convalescent phases of COVID-19. The repertoires were released in a freely available public database intended as a resource for research on the immune response to SARS-CoV-2. Nearly every sample came with metadata listing a de-identified subject ID, COVID-19 status, age in years and sex. Deeply sampled blood TCRbeta repertoires from subjects exposed to, actively infected with, or recovered from COVID-19 were included in the dataset. Where available, HLA class I and class II types were obtained from metadata supplied by the sample provider rather than from assay-based typing. The prospective study material was composed of cDNA or gDNA derived from T cells, B-cell-depleted T cells, or PBMCs. Samples were obtained from the ongoing ImmuneRACE study (first 160 participants) and from some 1,200 subjects provided by 6 global collaborators.

Points the paper makes about the study in general: The quantity of clinical and demographic metadata differed by source and by participant and was supplied without curation.

The immunoSEQ Assay, a bias-controlled multiplex PCR, was used to amplify TCRbeta CDR3 regions from genomic DNA. On the study's bioinformatics: Nucleated cell counts per sample were estimated from amplification of reference gene primers within the assay. To quantify the absolute abundance of each unique TCRbeta CDR3 rearrangement, sequence reads were collapsed and filtered. Productive Simpson clonality was computed per sample as the square root of Simpson's diversity index over productive rearrangements. TCRdb took this table from immuneACCESS and kept in-frame rearrangements with V and J called. Such tables lack part of the clones; where checked against another copy, unresolved V genes explain under half of the gap, and the rest is unexplained. Clone size and V and J calls were adopted from that table, with D and trimming inferred from the DNA. Across this sample there are roughly 51,000 clones, with more than 75% seen only once. Under 8.5% of the sample comes from the top ten.

V loses 11 bases at its end and J loses 6 bases; junction bases beyond the gene matches: 14. The germline V gene yields KGHDR for CDR1 and SFDVKD for CDR2. The CDR3 spans 15 residues, from the cysteine through the phenylalanine. Of the read, only the CDR3 DNA is kept; its 45 bases are in frame from base 1. In the case of this clone: Its antigen is unknown. Base qualities are not provided; no much larger clone lies one nucleotide away.

Whole blood was collected in K2EDTA tubes by collaborating institutions according to the institutions' own protocols. For TCRbeta analysis, collaborators shipped samples as frozen whole blood, isolated PBMCs, or DNA extracted from either of those sample types. The V and J genes are TRBV24-1 and TRBJ2-3; 9 nucleotides in the junction match TRBD2. Specimen: peripheral blood. This TCR came from a middle-aged man with active COVID-19. The CDR3 in this case is CAIAGGGGATDTQYF. Read as DNA, the sequence is TGTGCCATAGCGGGTGGCGGGGGGGCAACCGATACGCAGTATTTT.